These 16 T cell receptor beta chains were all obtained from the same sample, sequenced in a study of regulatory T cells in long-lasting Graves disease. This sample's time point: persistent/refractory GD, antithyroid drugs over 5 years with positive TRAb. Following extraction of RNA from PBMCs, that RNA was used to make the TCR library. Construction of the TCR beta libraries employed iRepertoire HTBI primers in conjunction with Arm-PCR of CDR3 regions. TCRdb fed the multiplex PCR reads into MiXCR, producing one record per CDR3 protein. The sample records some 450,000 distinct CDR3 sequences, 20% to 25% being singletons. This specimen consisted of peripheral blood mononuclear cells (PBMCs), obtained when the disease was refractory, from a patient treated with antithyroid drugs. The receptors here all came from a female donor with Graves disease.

The chain's CDR3 is CASSSLWDRGLSGANVLTF. For the CDR3, the DNA is TGTGCCAGCAGCTCACTTTGGGACAGGGGACTTTCTGGGGCCAACGTCCTGACTTTC. V and J are TRBV11-1 and TRBJ2-6; 10 nucleotides align to TRBD1. This CDR3 is 19 amino acids long. V was clipped by 4 bases and J by 1 base; unmatched bases: 10. From germline, CDR1 is SGHAT and CDR2 FQDESV (reference sequence).

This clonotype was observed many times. CDR3 sequence: CASSADSEKLFF. CDR3 DNA: TGTGCCAGCAGCGCGGACAGTGAAAAACTGTTTTTT. The chain combines TRBV2 with TRBJ1-4, with TRBD1 as a possible D gene (6 bases). CDR3 size: 12 residues. Trimming stripped 6 bases from V and 7 bases from J, with 9 bases between. Looked up from germline, CDR1 is SNHLY and CDR2 is FYNNEI.

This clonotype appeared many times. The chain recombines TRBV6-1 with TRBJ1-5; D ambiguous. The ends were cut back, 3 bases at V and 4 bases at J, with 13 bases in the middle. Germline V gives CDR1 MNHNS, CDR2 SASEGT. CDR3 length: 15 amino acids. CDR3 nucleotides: TGTGCCAGCAGTGAGTCTTTTGACGGAAATCAGCCCCAGCATTTT. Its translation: CASSESFDGNQPQHF.

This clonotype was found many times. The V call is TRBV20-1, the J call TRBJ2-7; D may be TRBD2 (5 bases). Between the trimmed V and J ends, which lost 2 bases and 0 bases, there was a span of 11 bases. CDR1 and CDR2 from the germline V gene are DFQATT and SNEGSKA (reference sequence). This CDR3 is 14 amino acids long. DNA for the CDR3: TGCAGTGCTAGAAATCACCGGGACTCCTACGAGCAGTACTTC. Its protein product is CSARNHRDSYEQYF.

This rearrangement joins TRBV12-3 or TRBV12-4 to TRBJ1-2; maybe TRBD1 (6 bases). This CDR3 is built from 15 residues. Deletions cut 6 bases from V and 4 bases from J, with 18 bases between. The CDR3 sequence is CASSTGQSLSYGYTF. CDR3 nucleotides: TGTGCCAGCAGCACAGGACAGAGTCTTTCCTATGGCTACACCTTC.

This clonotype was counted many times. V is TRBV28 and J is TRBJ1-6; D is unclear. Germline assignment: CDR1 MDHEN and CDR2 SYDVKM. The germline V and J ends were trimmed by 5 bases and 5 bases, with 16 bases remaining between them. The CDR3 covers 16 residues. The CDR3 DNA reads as TGTGCCAGCAGTCCAGGACGGAATGGGAATAATTCACCCCTCCACTTT. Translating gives CASSPGRNGNNSPLHF.

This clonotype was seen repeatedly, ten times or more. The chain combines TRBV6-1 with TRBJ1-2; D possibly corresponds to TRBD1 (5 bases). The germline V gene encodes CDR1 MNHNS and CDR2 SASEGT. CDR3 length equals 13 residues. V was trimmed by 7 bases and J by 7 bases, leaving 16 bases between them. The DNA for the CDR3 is TGTGCCAGCACCCCGGGAGGACAACTTGGCTACACCTTC. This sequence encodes CASTPGGQLGYTF.

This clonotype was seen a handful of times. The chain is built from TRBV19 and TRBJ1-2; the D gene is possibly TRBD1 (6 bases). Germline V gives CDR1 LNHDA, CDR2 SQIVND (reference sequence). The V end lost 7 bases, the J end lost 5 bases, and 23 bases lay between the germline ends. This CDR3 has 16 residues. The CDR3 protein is CASTLTGSGDRYGYTF. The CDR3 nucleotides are TGTGCCAGTACCTTGACAGGCTCCGGGGATAGGTATGGCTACACCTTC.

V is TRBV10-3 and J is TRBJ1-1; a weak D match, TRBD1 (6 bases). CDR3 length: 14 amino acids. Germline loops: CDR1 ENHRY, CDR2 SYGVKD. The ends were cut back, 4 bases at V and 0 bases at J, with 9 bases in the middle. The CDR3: CAISADRLNTEAFF. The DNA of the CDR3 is TGTGCCATCAGTGCTGACAGGTTGAACACTGAAGCTTTCTTT.

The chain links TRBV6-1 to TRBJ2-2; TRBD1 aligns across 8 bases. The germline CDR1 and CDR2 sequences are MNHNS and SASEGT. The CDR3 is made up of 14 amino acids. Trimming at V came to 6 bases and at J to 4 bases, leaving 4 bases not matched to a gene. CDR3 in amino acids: CASRTQGGTGELFF. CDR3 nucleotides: TGTGCCAGCAGAACACAGGGGGGCACCGGGGAGCTGTTTTTT.

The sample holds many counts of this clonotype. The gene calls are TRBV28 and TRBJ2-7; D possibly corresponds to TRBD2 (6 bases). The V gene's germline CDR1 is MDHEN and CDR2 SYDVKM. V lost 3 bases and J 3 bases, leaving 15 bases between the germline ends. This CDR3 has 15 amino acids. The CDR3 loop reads CASSFVWGGVYEQYF. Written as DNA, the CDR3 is TGTGCCAGCAGTTTCGTCTGGGGAGGCGTCTACGAGCAGTACTTC.

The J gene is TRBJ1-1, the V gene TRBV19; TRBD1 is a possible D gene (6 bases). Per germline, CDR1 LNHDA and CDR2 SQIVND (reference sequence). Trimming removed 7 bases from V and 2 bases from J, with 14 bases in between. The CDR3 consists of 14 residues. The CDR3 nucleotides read TGTGCCAGTACCACAACAGGGTCCAACACTGAAGCTTTCTTT. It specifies CASTTTGSNTEAFF. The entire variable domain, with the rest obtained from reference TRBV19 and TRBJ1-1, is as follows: DGGITQSPKYLFRKEGQNVTLSCEQNLNHDAMYWYRQDPGQGLRLIYYSQIVNDFQKGDIAEGYSVSREKKESFPLTVTSAQKNPTAFYLCASTTTGSNTEAFFGQGTRLTVV.

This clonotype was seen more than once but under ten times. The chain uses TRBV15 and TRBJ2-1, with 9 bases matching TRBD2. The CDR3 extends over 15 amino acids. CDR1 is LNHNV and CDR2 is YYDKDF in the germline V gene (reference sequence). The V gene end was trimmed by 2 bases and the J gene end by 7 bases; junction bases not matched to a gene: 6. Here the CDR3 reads CATSRQKTSGNEQFF. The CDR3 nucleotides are TGTGCCACCAGCAGACAGAAAACTAGCGGGAATGAGCAGTTCTTC.

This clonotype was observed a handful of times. The CDR3: CASSPPPGTAEAFF. In DNA, the CDR3 is TGTGCCAGCTCACCGCCTCCCGGGACTGCTGAAGCTTTCTTT. The gene calls are TRBV18 and TRBJ1-1; the D gene is possibly TRBD1 (5 bases). The ends were cut back, 3 bases at V and 6 bases at J, with 14 bases in the middle. Germline loops: CDR1 KGHSH, CDR2 LQKENI. This CDR3 is built from 14 residues.

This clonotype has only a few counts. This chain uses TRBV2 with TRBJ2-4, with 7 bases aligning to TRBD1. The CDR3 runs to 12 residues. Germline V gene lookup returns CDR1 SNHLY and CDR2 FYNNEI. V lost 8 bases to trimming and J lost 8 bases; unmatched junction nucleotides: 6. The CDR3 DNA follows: TGTGCCAGCGAAAACAGGGGACACATTCAGTACTTC. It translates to CASENRGHIQYF.

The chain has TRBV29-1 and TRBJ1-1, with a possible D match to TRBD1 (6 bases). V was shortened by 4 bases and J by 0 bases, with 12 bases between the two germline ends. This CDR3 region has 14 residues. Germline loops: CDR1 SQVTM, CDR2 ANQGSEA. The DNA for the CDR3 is TGCAGCGTTGGGTTGGGGGGCGTGAACACTGAAGCTTTCTTT. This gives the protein CSVGLGGVNTEAFF.